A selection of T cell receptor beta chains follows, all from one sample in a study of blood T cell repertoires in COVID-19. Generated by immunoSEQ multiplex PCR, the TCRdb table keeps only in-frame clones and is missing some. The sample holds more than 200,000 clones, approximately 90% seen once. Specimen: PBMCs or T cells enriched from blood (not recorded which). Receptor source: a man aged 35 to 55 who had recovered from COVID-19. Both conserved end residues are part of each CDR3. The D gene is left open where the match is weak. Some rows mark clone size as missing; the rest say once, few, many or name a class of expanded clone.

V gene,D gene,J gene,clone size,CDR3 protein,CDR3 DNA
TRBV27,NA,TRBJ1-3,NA,CASSPGQYPSSGNTIYF,TGTGCCAGCAGCCCAGGACAGTACCCAAGCTCTGGAAACACCATATATTTT
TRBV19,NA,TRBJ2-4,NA,CASSSLAKNIQYF,TGTGCCAGTAGTTCTCTAGCCAAAAACATTCAGTACTTC
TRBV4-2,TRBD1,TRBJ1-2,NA,CASSLPGQGSGYTF,TGTGCCAGCAGCCTTCCGGGACAGGGGTCTGGCTACACCTTC
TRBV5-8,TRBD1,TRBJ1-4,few,CASSLSGGREKLFF,TGTGCCAGCAGCTTGTCAGGGGGCCGAGAAAAACTGTTTTTT
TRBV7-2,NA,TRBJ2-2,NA,CASSWTVNTGELFF,TGTGCCAGCAGCTGGACAGTTAACACCGGGGAGCTGTTTTTT
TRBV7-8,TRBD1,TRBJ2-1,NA,CATLPGQGLIEQFF,TGTGCCACGCTGCCGGGACAGGGTCTTATTGAGCAGTTCTTC
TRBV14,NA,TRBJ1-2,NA,CASSQDLTGIGYGYTF,TGTGCCAGCAGCCAAGATCTGACAGGTATTGGCTATGGCTACACCTTC
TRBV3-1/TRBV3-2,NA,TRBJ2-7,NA,CASFDTGSYEQYF,TGTGCCAGCTTTGACACCGGCTCCTACGAGCAGTACTTC
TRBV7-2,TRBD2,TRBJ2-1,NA,CASSSGGVYNEQFF,TGTGCCAGCAGCTCGGGGGGGGTTTACAATGAGCAGTTCTTC
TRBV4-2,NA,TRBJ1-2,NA,CASSPINGGYTF,TGTGCCAGCAGCCCTATCAACGGTGGCTACACCTTC
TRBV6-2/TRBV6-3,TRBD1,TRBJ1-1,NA,CASSSTGAPEAFF,TGTGCCAGCAGCTCGACAGGGGCTCCTGAAGCTTTCTTT